Listed below are T cell receptor beta chains from one sample, sequenced in a study of response to subunit inactivated influenza vaccine. TCRdb reanalysed the RT-PCR reads using MiXCR and keeps one entry per CDR3 protein. The data hold 860,000 or so distinct CDR3 sequences, with roughly 20% observed a single time. Material: PBMCs from blood, obtained 4 to 6 days after vaccination. These receptors all come from a man in his forties or fifties who received an inactivated influenza vaccine. CDR3s include the opening cysteine and the closing phenylalanine or tryptophan. Each record gives: V gene, clone size, D gene, J gene, CDR3 DNA, CDR3 protein. D genes are given only for firm matches. Rows give clone size only sometimes, using once, few, many, or a class for an expanded clone.

TRBV20-1	few	-	TRBJ2-5	TGCAGTGCCAAAGCCCCCGAGGGGATAGAGACCCAGTACTTC	CSAKAPEGIETQYF
TRBV29-1	few	TRBD2	TRBJ2-2	TGCAGCGTTGACTCGGGGGGGGACACCGGGGAGCTGTTTTTT	CSVDSGGDTGELFF
TRBV7-2	-	TRBD1	TRBJ2-3	TGTGCCAGCAGCACCACAGGGGGCGCAAGAACAGATACGCAGTATTTT	CASSTTGGARTDTQYF
TRBV12-3/TRBV12-4	many	TRBD2	TRBJ2-3	TGTGCCAGCAGTTCCTCGGGACTAGCGGACAGGGATTTT	CASSSSGLADRDF
TRBV7-2	few	-	TRBJ1-2	TGTGCCAGCGGCCCGTTTCGTGGCTACACCTTC	CASGPFRGYTF
TRBV29-1	-	-	TRBJ2-4	TGCAGCGTTACAGGGATCTTAGCCAAAAACATTCAGTACTTC	CSVTGILAKNIQYF
TRBV7-9	once	-	TRBJ2-7	TGTGCCAGCAGCCGCGGGGAGCTTTTGATGGAGCAGTACTTC	CASSRGELLMEQYF
TRBV13	few	-	TRBJ2-1	TGTGCCAGCAGTATCGGGACTCCAAACTACAATGAGCAGTTCTTC	CASSIGTPNYNEQFF
TRBV7-2	once	-	TRBJ2-3	TGTGCCAGCGCCCAGGGGAGAGATACGCAGTATTTT	CASAQGRDTQYF
TRBV15	few	TRBD2	TRBJ2-7	TGTGCCACCAGCACCGGGACTAGCGGCCCTCTGGTCGGGCAGTACTTC	CATSTGTSGPLVGQYF
TRBV6-1	few	TRBD1	TRBJ1-3	TGTGCCAGCAGTCTGGGGACAGGGATAAACACCATATATTTT	CASSLGTGINTIYF
TRBV14	-	-	TRBJ1-2	TGTGCCAGCAGCCAAGTCCCGTTGGGTGGCTACACCTTC	CASSQVPLGGYTF
TRBV7-9	few	TRBD1	TRBJ1-1	TGTGCCAGCAGCTTAATGGACAGGACTGAAGCTTTCTTT	CASSLMDRTEAFF
TRBV18	-	-	TRBJ2-7	TGTGCCAGCTCAGGAGGGGCTACCATCTACGAGCAGTACTTC	CASSGGATIYEQYF
TRBV12-3/TRBV12-4	many	-	TRBJ1-5	TGTGCCAGCAGTCCGCTGGGAAGGCAGGGGTACAATCAGCCCCAGCATTTT	CASSPLGRQGYNQPQHF
TRBV6-2/TRBV6-3	few	TRBD1	TRBJ1-1	TGTGCCAGCAGTTACACAGCTTGGGACAGCCTAAACACTGAAGCTTTCTTT	CASSYTAWDSLNTEAFF
TRBV7-9	few	TRBD1	TRBJ1-2	TGTGCCAGCAGCTTAACGGGACAGGGGGGCTATGGCTACACCTTC	CASSLTGQGGYGYTF
TRBV6-5	-	-	TRBJ2-7	TGTGCCAGCAGTTTAGACTCATTTGTGGCCTACGAGCAGTACTTC	CASSLDSFVAYEQYF
TRBV5-1	few	TRBD2	TRBJ2-4	TGCGCCAGCAGCTTGGCCGGGACTAGCAGGGGCATTCAGTACTTC	CASSLAGTSRGIQYF
TRBV5-1	-	TRBD2	TRBJ2-1	TGCGCCAGCGGACTAGCGGGAGTGGAGCAGTTCTTC	CASGLAGVEQFF
TRBV20-1	few	-	TRBJ1-1	TGCAGTGCCCCCCGGCAGTCAACATATACTGAAGCTTTCTTT	CSAPRQSTYTEAFF
TRBV18	few	-	TRBJ2-5	TGTGCCAGCTCACCACCGGAGGGTCAGGAGACCCAGTACTTC	CASSPPEGQETQYF
TRBV20-1	few	-	TRBJ2-3	TGCAGTGCTAGAGATCTGTCAATGGGGACAGATACGCAGTATTTT	CSARDLSMGTDTQYF
TRBV29-1	-	-	TRBJ2-2	TGCAGCGTTGCGGGCCCCCGCGTAACCGCCATGTCGAACACCGGGGAGCTGTTTTTT	CSVAGPRVTAMSNTGELFF
TRBV5-1	-	TRBD1	TRBJ2-1	TGCGCCAGCAGCGTTAGGGACAGGGAGAATGAGCAGTTCTTC	CASSVRDRENEQFF
TRBV6-5	-	-	TRBJ2-7	TGTGCCAGCAGTTACCTCGGATATGAGGACGACTACGAGCAGTACTTC	CASSYLGYEDDYEQYF
TRBV29-1	-	-	TRBJ2-3	TGCAGCGGAACTTGGGTGGACACTCCGAAGGGGACGCAGTATTTT	CSGTWVDTPKGTQYF
TRBV12-3/TRBV12-4	many	TRBD1	TRBJ2-3	TGTGCCAGCAACTCTAGGGGTAGGACAGGGCAAAATACGCAGTATTTT	CASNSRGRTGQNTQYF
TRBV7-2	-	TRBD1	TRBJ2-7	TGTGCCAGCAGTCTTTCGCCCGGGACAGGGCCCTACGAGCAGTACTTC	CASSLSPGTGPYEQYF
TRBV4-1	-	TRBD2	TRBJ2-7	TGCGCCAGCAGCCAGCTAGGCGGGGGGCTTAACGAGCAGTACTTC	CASSQLGGGLNEQYF
TRBV3-1	-	-	TRBJ1-2	TGTGCCAGCAGCTACGAGGGGAGAGGCTACACCTTC	CASSYEGRGYTF
TRBV5-1	-	TRBD1	TRBJ1-1	TGCGCCAGCAGCTTGGCCGACAGGGCCACTGAAGCTTTCTTT	CASSLADRATEAFF
TRBV12-3/TRBV12-4	-	TRBD2	TRBJ2-5	TGTGCCAGCAGGGACCCCCGCGGGGGGGCCGTAATCGAGACCCAGTACTTC	CASRDPRGGAVIETQYF
TRBV5-6	few	TRBD2	TRBJ2-3	TGTGCCAGCAGCTGGACTAGCGGGACAACAGATACGCAGTATTTT	CASSWTSGTTDTQYF
TRBV7-8	-	-	TRBJ2-7	TGTGCCAGCAGCGAGACAGGTATCTACGAGCAGTACTTC	CASSETGIYEQYF
TRBV15	-	-	TRBJ2-7	TGTGCCACCAGCAGAGGTCGGGGCTCCTACGAGCAGTACTTC	CATSRGRGSYEQYF
TRBV5-1	few	-	TRBJ1-4	TGCGCCAGCAGCTTGGGCGCCGGGATAGAGGGGGAAAAACTGTTTTTT	CASSLGAGIEGEKLFF
TRBV5-1	few	TRBD1	TRBJ1-5	TGCGCCAGCAGCTTGGACGGGACAGCTAATCAGCCCCAGCATTTT	CASSLDGTANQPQHF
TRBV3-1	few	-	TRBJ2-2	TGTGCCAGCAGCCAAAACAGGGTCCGGGAGCTGTTTTTT	CASSQNRVRELFF
TRBV5-1	-	TRBD1	TRBJ1-6	TGCGCCAGCAGCCCCGACCCGACAGGGGGCGTTAATTCACCCCTCCACTTT	CASSPDPTGGVNSPLHF
TRBV12-3/TRBV12-4	medium-sized	TRBD2	TRBJ2-1	TGTACCTGCAGTTTCGGGCCTGTCGGCGGGAGGATACCCTACAATGAGCAGTTCTTC	CTCSFGPVGGRIPYNEQFF
TRBV12-3/TRBV12-4	-	TRBD1	TRBJ1-5	TGTGCCAGCAGCGGGACAGGTTATCAGCCCCAGCATTTT	CASSGTGYQPQHF
TRBV3-1	few	TRBD1	TRBJ2-5	TGTGCCAGCAGCCCCTTACCTGGACAGGTAGAAGAGACCCAGTACTTC	CASSPLPGQVEETQYF
TRBV11-2	-	-	TRBJ2-7	TGTGCCAGCAGCTTATCAGGGATTATCTACGAGCAGTACTTC	CASSLSGIIYEQYF
TRBV12-3/TRBV12-4	few	-	TRBJ1-2	TGTGCCAGCAGTACCGGACGGGTCTATGGCTACACCTTC	CASSTGRVYGYTF
TRBV10-3	few	TRBD1	TRBJ2-5	TGTGCCATCAGCCCGGGACAGGGCCTAAGGGGCGAAGAGACCCAGTACTTC	CAISPGQGLRGEETQYF
TRBV12-3/TRBV12-4	-	TRBD1	TRBJ2-6	TGTGCCAGCAGTTCTACCCAAACTTACAGGGGCGCCAACGTCCTGACTTTC	CASSSTQTYRGANVLTF
TRBV9	-	TRBD2	TRBJ2-2	TGTGCCAGCAGCTCGGGACTAGCGGGGCCGAACACCGGGGAGCTGTTTTTT	CASSSGLAGPNTGELFF
TRBV12-3/TRBV12-4	-	-	TRBJ2-1	TGTGCCAGCAGCACGGGACCGGTGGCTGAGCAGTTCTTC	CASSTGPVAEQFF
TRBV5-1	-	-	TRBJ1-1	TGCGCCAGCAGCTTGCACTCCTCAGGGAACACTGAAGCTTTCTTT	CASSLHSSGNTEAFF
TRBV7-2	-	TRBD2	TRBJ2-7	TGTGCCAGCAGCTTAAATGGCGGCGGGGGTTGGTACGAGCAGTACTTC	CASSLNGGGGWYEQYF
TRBV5-1	-	-	TRBJ1-2	TGCGCCAGCACCGACCTCCCGGGGAGCTATGGCTACACCTTC	CASTDLPGSYGYTF
TRBV7-9	few	TRBD1	TRBJ2-7	TGTGCCAGCAGCTTTTTCCGACAGGGTAAGGGGTACGAGCAGTACTTC	CASSFFRQGKGYEQYF
TRBV4-3	-	-	TRBJ2-3	TGCGCCAGCAGCCAAGACTTAACTAGCACAGATACGCAGTATTTT	CASSQDLTSTDTQYF
TRBV11-2	once	TRBD2	TRBJ2-3	TGTGCCAGCAGCTTTTCGGGAGGCCCCACAGATACGCAGTATTTT	CASSFSGGPTDTQYF
TRBV29-1	few	TRBD2	TRBJ2-5	TGCAGCGTCGTCCCGGGACTACAAGAGACCCAGTACTTC	CSVVPGLQETQYF
TRBV3-1	few	TRBD1	TRBJ1-1	TGTGCCAGCAGCATCGGACAGGGGACGTTGAACACTGAAGCTTTCTTT	CASSIGQGTLNTEAFF